The TCR beta chain under discussion was sequenced for a study of blood T cell repertoires in COVID-19. Study at large: The origin of the acute and convalescent COVID-19 samples was the United States, Italy and Spain. PBMCs, B-cell-depleted T cells, or T cells provided the cDNA or gDNA that made up the material.

This clone showed up just a few times. Original analysis: Amplification of reference gene primers provided the estimated nucleated cell counts. Sequenced by immunoSEQ multiplex PCR; TCRdb stores in-frame clones only, minus some. Clone size and V and J calls were adopted from that table, with D and trimming inferred from the DNA. The top ten hold over 0.7% of the sample, which has 170,000 or so clones, 87% seen once. The clonotype comes from a woman aged 18-30 years who had recovered from COVID-19. The sequencing sample was made of peripheral blood.

The CDR3 loop reads CASRRYYNTEAFF. CDR3 sequence (DNA): TGTGCCAGCAGGCGTTATTATAACACTGAAGCTTTCTTT. The V and J genes are TRBV2 and TRBJ1-1; D uncertain. The CDR3 runs to 13 residues. Germline values: CDR1 SNHLY, CDR2 FYNNEI. V was clipped by 6 bases and J by 2 bases, with 10 bases between them.